These 16 T cell receptor beta chains originate from one sample sequenced in a study of blood T cell repertoires in COVID-19. Measured with immunoSEQ multiplex PCR; TCRdb has only the in-frame clones, and not every one. The table has some 270,000 clones, roughly 89% seen once; the top ten hold 2.1%. The sequencing input was peripheral blood. These receptors were taken from a woman in her fifties or sixties with COVID-19, enrolled during active disease.

In its sample, this clone was seen a few times. V usage is TRBV7-9 and J usage is TRBJ2-5; the D gene is possibly TRBD1 (5 bases). Trimming took 5 bases from V and 4 from J, leaving 14 bases between them. CDR1 and CDR2 (germline): SEHNR, FQNEAQ (reference sequence). The CDR3 is 14 amino acids. DNA of the CDR3: TGTGCCAGCAGCCGAACAAGTGGGGCAGAGACCCAGTACTTC. This encodes CASSRTSGAETQYF.

V and J are TRBV11-2 and TRBJ1-1, with 9 positions matching TRBD1. The CDR3 loop spans 17 amino acids. V gave up 5 bases and J gave up 0 bases; unmatched junction bases: 10. CDR1 is SGHAT and CDR2 is FQNNGV in the germline V gene. This CDR3 is CASSHGQGWPMNTEAFF. As DNA, the CDR3 is TGTGCCAGCAGCCATGGACAGGGGTGGCCCATGAACACTGAAGCTTTCTTT.

This chain joins TRBV5-8 and TRBJ1-2; no reliable D call. V dropped 0 bases and J dropped 0 bases, with 9 bases sitting between them. This CDR3 is 15 amino acids long. Germline V lookup: CDR1 SGHTS, CDR2 YDEGEE. This CDR3 reads CASSLGSSANYGYTF. The CDR3 DNA sequence: TGTGCCAGCAGCTTGGGTTCGAGTGCTAACTATGGCTACACCTTC.

J is TRBJ2-3 and V is TRBV6-2 or TRBV6-3, with D unresolved. Per germline, CDR1 MNHEY and CDR2 SVGEGT. This CDR3 is built from 14 residues. Deletions cut 6 bases from V and 2 bases from J, with 12 bases between. CDR3 sequence (DNA): TGTGCCAGCAGCGCCGGGTTTCCCACAGATACGCAGTATTTT. The encoded protein is CASSAGFPTDTQYF.

This clone was seen a single time. The chain carries TRBV2 and TRBJ2-1, with 9 positions matching TRBD2. The CDR3 length is 15 residues. With 8 bases clipped from V and 5 bases from J, the junction kept 10 bases outside the gene matches. Germline V gene lookup returns CDR1 SNHLY and CDR2 FYNNEI. The CDR3 DNA reads as TGTGCCAGCCAACGCGGGACTAGCAATAACAATGAGCAGTTCTTC. It codes for CASQRGTSNNNEQFF.

This clone came up many times. At the DNA level, this CDR3 is encoded by other sequences in the same sample as well. J is TRBJ1-1 and V is TRBV3-1 (or the pseudogene TRBV3-2); perhaps TRBD1 as D (6 bases). Per germline, CDR1 LGHDT and CDR2 YNNKEL (reference sequence). V was clipped by 6 bases and J by 0 bases, with 11 bases between them. This CDR3 comprises 14 residues. The CDR3 loop reads CASSRGHLNTEAFF. Here the CDR3 DNA reads TGTGCCAGCAGTAGGGGACATTTGAACACTGAAGCTTTCTTT.

The chain has TRBV15 and TRBJ2-1; the D gene is possibly TRBD2 (7 bases). V lost 3 bases and J lost 3, with 18 bases in between. Germline V gene sequence: CDR1 LNHNV, CDR2 YYDKDF (reference sequence). The CDR3 consists of 17 residues. The CDR3 sequence: CATSSSLRGGHYNEQFF. CDR3 DNA sequence: TGTGCCACCAGCAGTTCTCTGCGCGGGGGCCACTACAATGAGCAGTTCTTC.

The J gene is TRBJ1-5, the V gene TRBV9, with 7 bases lining up with TRBD1. Germline loops: CDR1 SGDLS, CDR2 YYNGEE. V was pared by 0 bases and J by 3 bases, with 3 bases of the junction left unmatched. The CDR3 loop spans 15 amino acids. CDR3 sequence: CASSVDGQDNQPQHF. The CDR3 nucleotides read TGTGCCAGCAGCGTAGACGGACAGGACAATCAGCCCCAGCATTTT.

The chain recombines TRBV5-1 with TRBJ1-3; possibly TRBD1 for D (6 bases). This CDR3 region has 14 residues. The V gene's germline CDR1 is SGHRS and CDR2 YFSETQ. V gave up 10 bases and J gave up 0 bases, with 14 bases separating them. CDR3 DNA: TGCGCCTGCCGGGACACCATCTCTGGAAACACCATATATTTT. Protein product: CACRDTISGNTIYF.

The genes are TRBV15 and TRBJ1-2, with D unclear. The ends were cut back, 5 bases at V and 2 bases at J, with 18 bases in the middle. Germline V CDR1 and CDR2: LNHNV, YYDKDF (reference sequence). The CDR3 contains 16 residues. CDR3: CATSYTGLRGNYGYTF. The CDR3 nucleotides are TGTGCCACCAGCTACACCGGGCTCCGGGGAAACTATGGCTACACCTTC.

The J gene is TRBJ1-2, the V gene TRBV12-3 or TRBV12-4; 8 bases fit TRBD1. The CDR3 loop spans 13 amino acids. With V trimmed by 6 bases and J by 7 bases, 7 bases remained unmatched. The CDR3 DNA reads as TGTGCCAGCAGCCTGACAGGGGTAGTTGGCTACACCTTC. Translation gives CASSLTGVVGYTF.

The genes are TRBV30 and TRBJ2-2; 8 bases line up with TRBD2. This CDR3 region has 14 residues. Germline V lookup: CDR1 GTSNPN, CDR2 SVGIG (reference sequence). Trimming took 0 bases from V and 5 from J; bases not matched to a gene: 2. CDR3 protein: CAWSVGTRTGELFF. The CDR3, as DNA: TGTGCCTGGAGTGTCGGGACTAGAACCGGGGAGCTGTTTTTT.

This clone showed up just once. This chain links TRBV6-5 with TRBJ1-2, with D hard to call. The CDR3 has 14 residues. Deletions cut 6 bases from V and 2 bases from J, with 13 bases between. Germline V gives CDR1 MNHEY, CDR2 SVGAGI. CDR3: CASRYREINYGYTF. Here the CDR3 DNA reads TGTGCCAGCAGGTACCGGGAAATCAACTATGGCTACACCTTC.

The chain recombines TRBV4-2 with TRBJ1-2, with D possibly being TRBD1 (6 bases). CDR1 is LGHNA and CDR2 is YNFKEQ in the germline V gene. The length of the CDR3 is 14 residues. The germline V and J ends were trimmed by 0 bases and 8 bases, with 13 bases remaining between them. Here the CDR3 reads CASSQDRGTGGYTF. The CDR3 bases are TGTGCCAGCAGCCAAGACAGGGGTACTGGGGGCTACACCTTC.

The rearrangement joins TRBV19 to TRBJ2-7, with 10 bases lining up with TRBD1. The J segment lost 2 bases and the V segment lost 5 bases, leaving 6 bases of the junction unmatched. The CDR3 is 15 amino acids. CDR1 and CDR2 (germline): LNHDA, SQIVND (reference sequence). The CDR3 DNA reads TGTGCCAGTAGTTACCGGACAGGGGGGCCCTACGAGCAGTACTTC. It encodes CASSYRTGGPYEQYF. The full variable domain, completed using reference TRBV19 and TRBJ2-7, is DGGITQSPKYLFRKEGQNVTLSCEQNLNHDAMYWYRQDPGQGLRLIYYSQIVNDFQKGDIAEGYSVSREKKESFPLTVTSAQKNPTAFYLCASSYRTGGPYEQYFGPGTRLTVT.

The chain combines TRBV9 with TRBJ2-5, with D unresolved. V lost 2 bases and J 5 bases, leaving 4 bases between the germline ends. From germline, CDR1 is SGDLS and CDR2 YYNGEE. CDR3 size: 11 residues. CDR3 loop: CASSVSETQYF. CDR3 bases: TGTGCCAGCAGCGTCTCGGAGACCCAGTACTTC.